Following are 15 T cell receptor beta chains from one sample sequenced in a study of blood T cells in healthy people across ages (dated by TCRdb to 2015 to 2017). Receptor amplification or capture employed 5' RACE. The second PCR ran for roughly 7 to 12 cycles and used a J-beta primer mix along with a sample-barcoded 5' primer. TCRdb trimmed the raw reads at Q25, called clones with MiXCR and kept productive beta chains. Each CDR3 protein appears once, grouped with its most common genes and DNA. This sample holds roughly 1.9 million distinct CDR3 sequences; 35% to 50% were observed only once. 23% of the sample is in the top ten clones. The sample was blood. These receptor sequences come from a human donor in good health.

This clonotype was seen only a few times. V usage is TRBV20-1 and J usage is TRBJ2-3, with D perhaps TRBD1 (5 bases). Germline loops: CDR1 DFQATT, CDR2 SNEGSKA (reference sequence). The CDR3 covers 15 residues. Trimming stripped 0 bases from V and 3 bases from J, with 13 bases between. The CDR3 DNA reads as TGCAGTGCTAGAGATAGTGGGAAGGGGACAGATACGCAGTATTTT. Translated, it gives CSARDSGKGTDTQYF.

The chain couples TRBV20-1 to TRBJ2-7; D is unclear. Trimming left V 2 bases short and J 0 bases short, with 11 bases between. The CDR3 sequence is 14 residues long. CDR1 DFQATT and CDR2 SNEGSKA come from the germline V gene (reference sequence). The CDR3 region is CSARSMASSYEQYF. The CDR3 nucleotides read TGCAGTGCTAGAAGTATGGCTTCCTCCTACGAGCAGTACTTC.

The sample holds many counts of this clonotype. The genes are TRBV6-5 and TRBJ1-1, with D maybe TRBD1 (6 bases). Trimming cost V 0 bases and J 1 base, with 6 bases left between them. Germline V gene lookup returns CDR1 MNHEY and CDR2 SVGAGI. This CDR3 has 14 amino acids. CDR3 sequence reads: CASSYSTGNTEAFF. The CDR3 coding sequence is TGTGCCAGCAGTTACTCGACAGGGAACACTGAAGCTTTCTTT.

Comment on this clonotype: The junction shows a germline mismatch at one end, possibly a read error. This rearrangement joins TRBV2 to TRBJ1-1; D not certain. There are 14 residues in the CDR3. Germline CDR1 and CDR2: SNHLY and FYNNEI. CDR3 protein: CVSELLQMNTEAFF. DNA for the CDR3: TGTGTCAGCGAGTTGTTACAGATGAACACTGAAGCTTTCTTT. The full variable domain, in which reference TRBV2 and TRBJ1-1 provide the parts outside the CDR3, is EPEVTQTPSHQVTQMGQEVILRCVPISNHLYFYWYRQILGQKVEFLVSFYNNEISEKSEIFDDQFSVERPDGSNFTLKIRSTKLEDSAMYFCVSELLQMNTEAFFGQGTRLTVV.

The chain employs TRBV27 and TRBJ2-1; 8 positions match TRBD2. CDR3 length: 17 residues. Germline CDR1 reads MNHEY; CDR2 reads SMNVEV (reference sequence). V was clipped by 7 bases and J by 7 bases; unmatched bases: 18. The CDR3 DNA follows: TGTGCCAGCACTCCCGGCGCCTCCGGGGGGGGCTTGAATGAGCAGTTCTTC. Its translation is CASTPGASGGGLNEQFF.

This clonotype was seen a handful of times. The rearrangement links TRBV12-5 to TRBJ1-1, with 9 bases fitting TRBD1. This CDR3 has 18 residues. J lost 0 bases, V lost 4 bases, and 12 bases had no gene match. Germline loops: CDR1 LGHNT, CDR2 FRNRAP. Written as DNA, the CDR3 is TGTGCTAGTGGTTCTACAGGGGGCGGCATGTTAGTGAACACTGAAGCTTTCTTT. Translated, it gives CASGSTGGGMLVNTEAFF. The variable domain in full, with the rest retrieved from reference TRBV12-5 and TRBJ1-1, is DARVTQTPRHKVTEMGQEVTMRCQPILGHNTVFWYRQTMMQGLELLAYFRNRAPLDDSGMPKDRFSAEMPDATLATLKIQPSEPRDSAVYFCASGSTGGGMLVNTEAFFGQGTRLTVV.

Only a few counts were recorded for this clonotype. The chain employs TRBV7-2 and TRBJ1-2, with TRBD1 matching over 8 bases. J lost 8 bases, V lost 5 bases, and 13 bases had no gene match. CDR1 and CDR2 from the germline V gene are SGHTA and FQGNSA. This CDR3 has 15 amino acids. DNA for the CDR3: TGTGCCAGCAGCACGCGACAGGGGAAAGCTGAGGGCTACACCTTC. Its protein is CASSTRQGKAEGYTF.

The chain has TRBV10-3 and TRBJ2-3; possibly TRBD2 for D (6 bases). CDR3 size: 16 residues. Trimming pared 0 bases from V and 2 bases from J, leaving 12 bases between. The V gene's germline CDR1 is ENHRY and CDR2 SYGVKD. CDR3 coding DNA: TGTGCCATCAGTGAGTCAGACGGGGGATTCACAGATACGCAGTATTTT. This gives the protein CAISESDGGFTDTQYF.

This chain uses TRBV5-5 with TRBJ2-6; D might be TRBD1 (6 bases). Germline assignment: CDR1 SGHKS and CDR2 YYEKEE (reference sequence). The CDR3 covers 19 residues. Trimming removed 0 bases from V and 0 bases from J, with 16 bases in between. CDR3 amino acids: CASSLVLAGVGSGANVLTF. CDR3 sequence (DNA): TGTGCCAGCAGCTTGGTTTTGGCAGGGGTTGGCTCTGGGGCCAACGTCCTGACTTTC.

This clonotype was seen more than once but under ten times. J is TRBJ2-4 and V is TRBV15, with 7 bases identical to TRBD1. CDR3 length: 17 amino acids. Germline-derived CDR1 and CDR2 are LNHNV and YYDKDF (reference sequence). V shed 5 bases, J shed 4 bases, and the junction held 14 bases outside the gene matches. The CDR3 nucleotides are TGTGCCACCAGCCGGATGGGGACAGTTCTAGCTAAAAACATTCAGTACTTC. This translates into CATSRMGTVLAKNIQYF.

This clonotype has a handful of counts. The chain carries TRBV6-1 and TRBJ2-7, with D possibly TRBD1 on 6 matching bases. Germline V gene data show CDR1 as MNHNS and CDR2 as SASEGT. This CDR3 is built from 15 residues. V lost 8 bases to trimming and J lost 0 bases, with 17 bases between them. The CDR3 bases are TGTGCCAGCCGTCGACAGGCCCCGTCCTCCTACGAGCAGTACTTC. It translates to CASRRQAPSSYEQYF.

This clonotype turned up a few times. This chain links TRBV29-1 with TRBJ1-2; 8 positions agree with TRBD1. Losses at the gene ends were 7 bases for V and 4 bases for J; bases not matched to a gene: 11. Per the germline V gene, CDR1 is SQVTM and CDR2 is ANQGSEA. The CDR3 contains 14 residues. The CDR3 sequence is CSADSLTGVYGYTF. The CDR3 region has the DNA TGCAGCGCTGATTCCCTGACAGGGGTCTATGGCTACACCTTC.

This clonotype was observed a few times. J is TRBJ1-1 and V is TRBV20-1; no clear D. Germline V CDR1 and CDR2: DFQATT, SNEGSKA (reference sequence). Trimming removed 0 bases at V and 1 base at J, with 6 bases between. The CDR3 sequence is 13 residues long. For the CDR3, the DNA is TGCAGTGCTAGAGATGCCGCGAACACTGAAGCTTTCTTT. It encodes CSARDAANTEAFF.

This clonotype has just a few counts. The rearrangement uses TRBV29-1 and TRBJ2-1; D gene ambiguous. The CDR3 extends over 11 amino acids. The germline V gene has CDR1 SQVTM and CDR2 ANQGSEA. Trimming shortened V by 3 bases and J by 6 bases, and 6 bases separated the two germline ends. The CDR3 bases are TGCAGCGTTGAGAGAACCAATGAGCAGTTCTTC. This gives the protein CSVERTNEQFF.

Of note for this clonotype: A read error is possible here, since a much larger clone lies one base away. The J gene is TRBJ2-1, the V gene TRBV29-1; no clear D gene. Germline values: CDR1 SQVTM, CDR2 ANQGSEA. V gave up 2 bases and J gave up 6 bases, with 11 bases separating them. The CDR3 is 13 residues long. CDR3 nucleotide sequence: TGCAGCGTTGAAAACGGCGTCGGCAATGAGCAGTTCTTC. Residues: CSVENGVGNEQFF.